These 16 T cell receptor beta chains came from one sample sequenced in a study of memory CD4+ T cells and cytomegalovirus serostatus. The sort gate was single viable CD3+CD4+CD8-CD45RO+ cells for memory CD4+ T cells. Sequenced by immunoSEQ multiplex PCR; TCRdb stores in-frame clones only, minus some. The sample records 85,000 to 100,000 clones, about four fifths being singletons. The sample consisted of memory CD4+ T cells from blood. The receptors stem from an adult in good health and CMV-seropositive.

The chain joins TRBV28 to TRBJ2-7, with D unresolved. V dropped 6 bases and J dropped 3 bases, with 6 bases sitting between them. Germline V lookup: CDR1 MDHEN, CDR2 SYDVKM. The length of the CDR3 is 11 residues. The DNA for the CDR3 is TGTGCCAGCAGAATCAACTACGAGCAGTACTTC. Protein product: CASRINYEQYF.

This clone was detected only once. This rearrangement joins TRBV7-9 to TRBJ2-5; 10 nucleotides line up with TRBD1. V was clipped by 3 bases and J by 4 bases; unmatched bases: 5. Germline-derived CDR1 and CDR2 are SEHNR and FQNEAQ (reference sequence). The CDR3 has 15 residues. The CDR3 DNA reads as TGTGCCAGCAGCTTGGGACAGGGGCTGAGAGAGACCCAGTACTTC. Protein product: CASSLGQGLRETQYF.

The V call is TRBV5-1, the J call TRBJ2-1, with TRBD1 identical over 8 bases. CDR3 size: 16 residues. After removal of 0 bases from V and 5 bases from J, the junction contained 7 bases not matched to a gene. Germline loops: CDR1 SGHRS, CDR2 YFSETQ. The CDR3 sequence is CASSLGLGQGDNEQFF. The DNA of the CDR3 is TGCGCCAGCAGCTTGGGGCTAGGACAGGGCGACAATGAGCAGTTCTTC.

This chain uses TRBV18 with TRBJ2-5, with D possibly being TRBD1 or TRBD2 (6 bases each). V was trimmed by 5 bases and J by 2 bases, leaving 9 bases between them. Per germline, CDR1 KGHSH and CDR2 LQKENI. This CDR3 is built from 13 residues. CDR3 region: CASSTGAQETQYF. The CDR3 DNA is TGTGCCAGCTCAACGGGGGCGCAAGAGACCCAGTACTTC.

As for this clone: Other DNA variants within this sample encode the same CDR3. This chain connects TRBV5-1 to TRBJ1-3; possibly TRBD1 for D (5 bases). The CDR3 contains 14 residues. Between the trimmed V and J ends, which lost 0 bases and 4 bases, there was a span of 8 bases. CDR1 and CDR2 from the germline V gene are SGHRS and YFSETQ. The CDR3 is CASSLAGYGNTIYF. DNA for the CDR3: TGCGCCAGCAGCTTGGCAGGGTACGGAAACACCATATATTTT.

The chain recombines TRBV7-2 with TRBJ2-5; the match to TRBD2 covers 11 bases. Unmatched junction bases numbered 3, after V lost 5 bases and J lost 7 bases. The CDR3 is made up of 13 amino acids. CDR1 is SGHTA, CDR2 FQGNSA, per germline. For the CDR3, the DNA is TGTGCCAGCAGCGATAGCGGGAGGGGGACCCAGTACTTC. Its translation is CASSDSGRGTQYF.

A word on this clone: Other DNA sequences in this specimen translate into the identical CDR3. This chain joins TRBV9 and TRBJ1-5; possibly TRBD1 for D (5 bases). Germline CDR1 reads SGDLS; CDR2 reads YYNGEE. The CDR3 loop spans 13 amino acids. Deletions cut 2 bases from V and 6 bases from J, with 9 bases between. The CDR3 reads CASSVGGSQPQHF. The CDR3 DNA reads TGTGCCAGCAGCGTGGGGGGAAGTCAGCCCCAGCATTTT. Full variable domain (outside the CDR3, taken from reference TRBV9 and TRBJ1-5): DSGVTQTPKHLITATGQRVTLRCSPRSGDLSVYWYQQSLDQGLQFLIQYYNGEERAKGNILERFSAQQFPDLHSELNLSSLELGDSALYFCASSVGGSQPQHFGDGTRLSIL.

This sequence joins TRBV11-3 and TRBJ2-7; 7 bases fit TRBD2. Germline CDR1 SGHNT, CDR2 YENEEA. The CDR3 is 11 amino acids. J gave up 9 bases and V 11 bases, and 10 bases lay outside the gene matches. CDR3 bases: TGTGCCTGGGGAGGGCCAGGAGTGCAGTACTTC. This gives the protein CAWGGPGVQYF.

This clone was counted once. The V gene is TRBV9, the J gene TRBJ1-4, with TRBD1 identical over 7 bases. Germline lookup yields CDR1 SGDLS and CDR2 YYNGEE. J gave up 0 bases and V 0 bases, and 11 bases lay outside the gene matches. CDR3 length: 19 amino acids. The CDR3 DNA reads TGTGCCAGCAGCGTAGGGGACAGCCTCACAGAGGCAACTAATGAAAAACTGTTTTTT. Protein: CASSVGDSLTEATNEKLFF.

The chain recombines TRBV21-1 with TRBJ1-1; the D segment call TRBD1 is taken from the table without a DNA check. TRBV21-1 is noted as a pseudogene. The CDR3 is 16 amino acids. The CDR3: CASSVRWAGERAEAFF. CDR3 nucleotide sequence: TGTGCCAGCAGCGTCCGCTGGGCAGGGGAACGGGCTGAAGCTTTCTTT.

V gene TRBV6-6 combines with J gene TRBJ2-7; D may be TRBD1 (6 bases). V lost 0 bases and J lost 5, with 11 bases in between. The CDR3 runs to 14 residues. Germline CDR1 MNHNY, CDR2 SVGAGI (reference sequence). The CDR3 DNA sequence: TGTGCCAGCAGTTACTCGTCAGGGGTACACGAGCAGTACTTC. Translating it yields CASSYSSGVHEQYF.

The genes are TRBV5-1 and TRBJ1-2; TRBD1 agrees at 12 bases. The CDR3 totals 15 residues. Trimming at V came to 3 bases and at J to 8 bases, leaving 8 bases not matched to a gene. Germline V gives CDR1 SGHRS, CDR2 YFSETQ. The CDR3 loop reads CASSSDPGTGGGYTF. DNA for the CDR3: TGCGCCAGCAGCTCGGACCCCGGGACAGGGGGCGGCTACACCTTC.

The chain links TRBV5-1 to TRBJ1-5, with 10 bases fitting TRBD1. CDR1 is SGHRS and CDR2 is YFSETQ in the germline V gene. Trimming removed 4 bases from V and 6 bases from J; junction bases left unmatched: 7. This CDR3 has 15 amino acids. The CDR3 bases are TGCGCCAGCAGCGAGGGACAGGGGAGCGGTCAGCCCCAGCATTTT. Its translation: CASSEGQGSGQPQHF. Complete variable domain (other parts from reference TRBV5-1 and TRBJ1-5): KAGVTQTPRYLIKTRGQQVTLSCSPISGHRSVSWYQQTPGQGLQFLFEYFSETQRNKGNFPGRFSGRQFSNSRSEMNVSTLELGDSALYLCASSEGQGSGQPQHFGDGTRLSIL.

The chain links TRBV7-2 to TRBJ1-2, with D maybe TRBD1 (6 bases). V was clipped by 4 bases and J by 0 bases, with 9 bases between them. Germline V gene sequence: CDR1 SGHTA, CDR2 FQGNSA. The CDR3 is 14 amino acids. The CDR3 coding sequence is TGTGCCAGCAGCTCGACAGGAGCTAACTATGGCTACACCTTC. Translated, it gives CASSSTGANYGYTF.

This chain's CDR3 is CASSMARNSNQPQHF. The CDR3 DNA follows: TGTGCCAGTAGTATGGCCAGAAATAGCAATCAGCCCCAGCATTTT. The V and J genes are TRBV19 and TRBJ1-5; D gene unclear. V lost 3 bases to trimming and J lost 0 bases, with 9 bases between them. The CDR3 is 15 amino acids. CDR1 is LNHDA, CDR2 SQIVND, per germline (reference sequence).

This clone was counted between two and nine times. The chain joins TRBV7-2 to TRBJ2-7, with 8 bases that match TRBD2. Germline CDR1 reads SGHTA; CDR2 reads FQGNSA. CDR3 length equals 15 residues. The V gene end was trimmed by 2 bases and the J gene end by 2 bases; junction bases not matched to a gene: 5. The CDR3 DNA follows: TGTGCCAGCAGCTTACCGGGACTAGACCCCTACGAGCAGTACTTC. Residues: CASSLPGLDPYEQYF.